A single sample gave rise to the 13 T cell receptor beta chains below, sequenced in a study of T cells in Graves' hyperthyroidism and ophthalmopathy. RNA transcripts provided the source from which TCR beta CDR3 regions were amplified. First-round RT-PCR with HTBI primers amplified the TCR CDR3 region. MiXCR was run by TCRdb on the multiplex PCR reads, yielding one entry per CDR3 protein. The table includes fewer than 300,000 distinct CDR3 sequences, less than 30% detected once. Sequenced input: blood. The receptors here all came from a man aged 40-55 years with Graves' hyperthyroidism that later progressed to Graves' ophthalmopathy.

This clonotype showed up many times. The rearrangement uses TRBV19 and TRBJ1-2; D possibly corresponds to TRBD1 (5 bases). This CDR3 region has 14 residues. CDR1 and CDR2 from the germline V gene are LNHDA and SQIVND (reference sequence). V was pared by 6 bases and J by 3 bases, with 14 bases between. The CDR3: CASRGVWPYYGYTF. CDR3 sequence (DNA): TGTGCCAGTAGGGGGGTATGGCCTTACTATGGCTACACCTTC. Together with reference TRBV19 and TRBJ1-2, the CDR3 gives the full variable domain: DGGITQSPKYLFRKEGQNVTLSCEQNLNHDAMYWYRQDPGQGLRLIYYSQIVNDFQKGDIAEGYSVSREKKESFPLTVTSAQKNPTAFYLCASRGVWPYYGYTFGSGTRLTVV.

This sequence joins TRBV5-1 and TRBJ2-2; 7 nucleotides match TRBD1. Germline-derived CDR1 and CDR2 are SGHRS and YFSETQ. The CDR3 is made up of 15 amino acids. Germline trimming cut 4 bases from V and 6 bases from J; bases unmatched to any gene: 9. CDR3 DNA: TGCGCCAGCAGCCAGACAGGGCGGGTTGCCGGGGAGCTGTTTTTT. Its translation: CASSQTGRVAGELFF. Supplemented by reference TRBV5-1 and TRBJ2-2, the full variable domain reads KAGVTQTPRYLIKTRGQQVTLSCSPISGHRSVSWYQQTPGQGLQFLFEYFSETQRNKGNFPGRFSGRQFSNSRSEMNVSTLELGDSALYLCASSQTGRVAGELFFGEGSRLTVL.

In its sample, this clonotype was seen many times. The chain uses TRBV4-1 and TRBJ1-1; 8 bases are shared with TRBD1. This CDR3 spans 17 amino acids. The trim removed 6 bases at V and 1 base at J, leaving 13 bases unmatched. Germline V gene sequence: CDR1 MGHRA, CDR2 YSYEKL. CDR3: CASRPIVTGDKNTEAFF. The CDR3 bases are TGCGCCAGCAGACCGATTGTGACAGGGGACAAGAACACTGAAGCTTTCTTT.

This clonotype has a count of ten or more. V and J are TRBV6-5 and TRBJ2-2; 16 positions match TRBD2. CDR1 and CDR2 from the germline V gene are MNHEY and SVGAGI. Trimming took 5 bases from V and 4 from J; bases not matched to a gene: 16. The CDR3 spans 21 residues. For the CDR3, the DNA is TGTGCCAGCAGTCTGGGCCCTGGGACTAGCGGGAGGGCTCCATCCACCGGGGAGCTGTTTTTT. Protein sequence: CASSLGPGTSGRAPSTGELFF.

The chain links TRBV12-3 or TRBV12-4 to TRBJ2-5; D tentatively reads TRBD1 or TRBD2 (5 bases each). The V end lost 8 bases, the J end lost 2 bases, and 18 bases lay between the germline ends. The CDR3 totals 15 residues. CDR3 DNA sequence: TGTGCCAGCCAGGGAAGGGAGAGGAGGCAAGAGACCCAGTACTTC. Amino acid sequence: CASQGRERRQETQYF.

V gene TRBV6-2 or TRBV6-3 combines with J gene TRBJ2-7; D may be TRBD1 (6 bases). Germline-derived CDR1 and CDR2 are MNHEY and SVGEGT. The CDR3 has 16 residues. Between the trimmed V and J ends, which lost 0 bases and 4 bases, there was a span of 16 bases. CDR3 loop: CASSYSREQGKYEQYF. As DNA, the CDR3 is TGTGCCAGCAGTTACTCCAGGGAGCAGGGGAAGTACGAGCAGTACTTC.

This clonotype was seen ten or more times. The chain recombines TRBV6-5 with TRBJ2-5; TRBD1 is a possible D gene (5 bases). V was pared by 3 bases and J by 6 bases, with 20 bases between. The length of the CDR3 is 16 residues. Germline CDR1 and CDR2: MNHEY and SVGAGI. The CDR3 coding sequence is TGTGCCAGCAGTTATCCTTTCCCCGACAGTACGCAGACCCAGTACTTC. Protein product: CASSYPFPDSTQTQYF.

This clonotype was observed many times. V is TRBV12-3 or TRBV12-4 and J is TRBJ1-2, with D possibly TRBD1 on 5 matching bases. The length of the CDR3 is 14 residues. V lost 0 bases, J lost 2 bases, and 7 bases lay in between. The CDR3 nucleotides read TGTGCCAGCAGTTTAGCGTCAGGGAACTATGGCTACACCTTC. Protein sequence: CASSLASGNYGYTF.

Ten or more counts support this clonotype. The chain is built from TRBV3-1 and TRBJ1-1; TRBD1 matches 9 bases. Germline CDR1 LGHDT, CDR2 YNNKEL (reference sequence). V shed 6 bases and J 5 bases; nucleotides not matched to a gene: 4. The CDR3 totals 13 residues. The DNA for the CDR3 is TGTGCCAGCAGTCGGGACAGGGTTACTGAAGCTTTCTTT. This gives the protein CASSRDRVTEAFF.

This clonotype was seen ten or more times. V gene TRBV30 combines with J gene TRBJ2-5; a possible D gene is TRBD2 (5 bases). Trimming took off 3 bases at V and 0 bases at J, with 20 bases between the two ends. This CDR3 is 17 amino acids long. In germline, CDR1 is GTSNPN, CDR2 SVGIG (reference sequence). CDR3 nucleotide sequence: TGTGCCTGGAGCAACAGAAGAAGTAGCGAGCACCAAGAGACCCAGTACTTC. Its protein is CAWSNRRSSEHQETQYF.

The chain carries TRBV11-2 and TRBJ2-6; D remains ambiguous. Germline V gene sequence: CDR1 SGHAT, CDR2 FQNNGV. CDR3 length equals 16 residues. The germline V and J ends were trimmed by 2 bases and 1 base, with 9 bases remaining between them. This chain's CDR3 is CASSLLRRSGANVLTF. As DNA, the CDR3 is TGTGCCAGCAGCTTACTCCGGCGGTCTGGGGCCAACGTCCTGACTTTC.

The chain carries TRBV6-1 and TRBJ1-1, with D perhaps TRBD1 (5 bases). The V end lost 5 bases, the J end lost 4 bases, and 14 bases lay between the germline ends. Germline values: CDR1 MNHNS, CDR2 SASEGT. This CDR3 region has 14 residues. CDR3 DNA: TGTGCCAGCAGTCTTAGGCCGGGGGGCACTGAAGCTTTCTTT. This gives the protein CASSLRPGGTEAFF.

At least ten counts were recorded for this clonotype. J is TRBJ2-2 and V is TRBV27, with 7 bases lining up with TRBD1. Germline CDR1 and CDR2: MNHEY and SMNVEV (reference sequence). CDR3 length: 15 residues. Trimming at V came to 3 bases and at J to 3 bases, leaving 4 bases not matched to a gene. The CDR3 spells CASSFGTAYTGELFF. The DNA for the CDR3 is TGTGCCAGCAGTTTCGGGACAGCTTACACCGGGGAGCTGTTTTTT.